This TCR beta chain is from a study of blood T cell repertoires in COVID-19. Study-level background: The United States, Italy and Spain were the sources of the acute and convalescent COVID-19 samples. The cDNA or gDNA used as material had been derived from T cells, B-cell-depleted T cells, or PBMCs.

There are 12 residues in the CDR3. The V gene's germline CDR1 is LNHDA and CDR2 SQIVND (reference sequence). Trimming pared 5 bases from V and 8 bases from J, leaving 12 bases between. In the authors' methods: Cell counts per sample came from amplifying reference gene primers. Profiling relied on immunoSEQ multiplex PCR, and the TCRdb table lists in-frame clones only, not all of them. V, J and clone size derive from that table, while D and trimming were established from the DNA sequence. The sample holds about 69,000 clones, just over 90% seen once. V usage is TRBV19 and J usage is TRBJ1-2, with D unclear. The sample consisted of peripheral blood. The receptor was derived from a woman under 30 with acute or convalescent COVID-19. The CDR3 DNA follows: TGTGCCAGTAGTCCAAGAGGAAGCGGCTACACCTTC. This sequence encodes CASSPRGSGYTF.